This passage covers 8 T cell receptor beta chains from one sample sequenced in a study of CDR3 diversity in severe acne. TCRdb called the PCR reads again in MiXCR, with one record for every CDR3 protein. The table has about 97,000 distinct CDR3 sequences, 45% to 60% seen once. The sample taken for sequencing was blood. The receptors were gathered from a male donor with acne.

This clonotype was seen a handful of times. The chain is built from TRBV5-8 and TRBJ2-5; the D is unclear. This CDR3 has 13 residues. V lost 1 base to trimming and J lost 2 bases, with 6 bases between them. Germline V lookup: CDR1 SGHTS, CDR2 YDEGEE. CDR3 DNA sequence: TGTGCCAGCAGCTTGTATAGGCAAGAGACCCAGTACTTC. Amino acids: CASSLYRQETQYF.

The chain links TRBV20-1 to TRBJ2-1; TRBD1 or TRBD2 may be the D gene (5 bases each). CDR1 is DFQATT and CDR2 is SNEGSKA in the germline V gene (reference sequence). The CDR3 runs 16 residues. The CDR3 sequence is CSALSRGASGWNEQFF. The CDR3 DNA sequence: TGCAGCGCCCTTAGTAGGGGAGCCTCGGGTTGGAATGAGCAGTTCTTC.

This rearrangement joins TRBV20-1 to TRBJ2-7; 7 nucleotides match TRBD2. This CDR3 contains 13 residues. The ends lost 2 bases at V and 4 bases at J; junction bases unmatched: 5. Germline V CDR1 and CDR2: DFQATT, SNEGSKA (reference sequence). CDR3 sequence reads: CSARKREPYEQYF. DNA for the CDR3: TGCAGTGCTAGAAAGCGGGAACCTTACGAGCAGTACTTC.

This clonotype was observed a single time. This may be a read error, as it is one base from a much larger clone. The V call is TRBV7-8, the J call TRBJ2-3; tentative D call: TRBD1 (5 bases). The CDR3 is 14 residues long. The germline V gene has CDR1 SGHVS and CDR2 FQNEAQ. Trimming took 5 bases from V and 5 from J, leaving 14 bases between them. As DNA, the CDR3 is TGTGCCAGCAGCCCCTCGGCAGGGTTAGATACGCAGTATTTT. Translation gives CASSPSAGLDTQYF.

The rearrangement joins TRBV20-1 to TRBJ1-5, with D unresolved. CDR3 length: 12 amino acids. Trimming pared 4 bases from V and 1 base from J, leaving 5 bases between. CDR1 is DFQATT and CDR2 is SNEGSKA in the germline V gene (reference sequence). The CDR3 loop is CSATGSNQPQHF. CDR3 nucleotides: TGCAGTGCTACCGGCAGCAATCAGCCCCAGCATTTT.

This clonotype has just one count. One end of the junction is discordant with germline, which a read error may explain. This chain's CDR3 is CASSQVGLAASIDTQYF. The CDR3 DNA reads TGCGCCAGCAGCCAAGTAGGACTAGCGGCTAGCATAGATACGCAGTATTTT. This chain joins TRBV4-1 and TRBJ2-3; 10 bases line up with TRBD2. In germline, CDR1 is MGHRA, CDR2 YSYEKL. The CDR3 is 17 amino acids.

The chain carries TRBV7-2 and TRBJ1-3, with D unclear. CDR1 and CDR2 (germline): SGHTA, FQGNSA. The V and J ends lost 6 bases and 2 bases respectively, with 11 bases between them. The CDR3 contains 14 residues. The CDR3, as DNA: TGTGCCAGCAGGGCTAGCCGGACTGGAAACACCATATATTTT. The encoded protein is CASRASRTGNTIYF.

This sequence joins TRBV7-9 and TRBJ2-5; TRBD1 aligns across 8 bases. The CDR3 covers 15 residues. Germline-derived CDR1 and CDR2 are SEHNR and FQNEAQ (reference sequence). The V gene end was trimmed by 8 bases and the J gene end by 7 bases; junction bases not matched to a gene: 15. In nucleotides, the CDR3 is TGTGCCAGCCGGGACAGGTCGTCCTTGGATGGGACCCAGTACTTC. This sequence encodes CASRDRSSLDGTQYF. Looking up the rest from reference TRBV7-9 and TRBJ2-5 gives the full variable domain: DTGVSQNPRHKITKRGQNVTFRCDPISEHNRLYWYRQTLGQGPEFLTYFQNEAQLEKSRLLSDRFSAERPKGSFSTLEIQRTEQGDSAMYLCASRDRSSLDGTQYFGPGTRLLVL.